This TCR beta chain was sequenced during a study of shared T cell receptors in the human thymus (dated by TCRdb to the early 2020s). Broadly, across the study: The study investigated the way shared, self-reactive T-cell receptor alpha chains are produced in the human thymus.

Between the V and J ends, shortened by 4 bases and 0 bases respectively, the junction contains 16 bases. The germline V gene (reference sequence) provides CDR1 SEHNR and CDR2 FQNEAQ. The CDR3 starts with the cysteine, ends with the phenylalanine, and has 16 residues. Of the read, only the CDR3 DNA is kept; its 48 bases are in frame from base 1. With regard to this clone: What this receptor recognizes is not known. No much larger clonotype is one base removed from it; base qualities were not supplied.

The library came from the immunoSEQ multiplex PCR assay. TCRdb stores this immuneACCESS table with in-frame sequences only. Part of the clones is absent; in the studies checked, under half of the shortfall reflects unresolved V genes, and no reason is known for the rest. Recorded for this sample are hundreds of thousands of clones; more than 75% of them occurred a single time. The ten top clones hold 0.0095% to 0.011% of the sample. This sample was also put to use in a study of human thymus T cells. In that second paper, the authors write: In Finland, the donors were immunologically healthy infants who were having open corrective cardiac surgery for congenital heart defects. Thymus tissue was collected as surgical resects that were removed during corrective cardiac surgery. Biased V and J gene segment usage appeared to be present in both thymic and peripheral blood repertoires. Highly overlapping thymic TCR repertoires among unrelated individuals were reported in the related research. The study characterized TCR alpha and beta repertoires from about 8 infant thymus samples and a few related peripheral blood samples. Donor ages ranging from about 7 to 244 days were recorded, and several male and a couple of female infants were included in the cohort. After being mechanically released from the tissue, thymocytes were kept at -70 degrees C in pellets of about 10-32 million cells. A QIAsymphony instrument was used to extract genomic DNA from the frozen cell pellets. Using the immunoSEQ multiplex PCR assay, the TCRB and TCRAD loci were amplified from a standardized quantity of quality-controlled genomic DNA. The amplicons covered the V(D)J region and were long enough to include the CDR3 and to identify the V and J genes. The amplicons were sequenced on an Illumina platform via the commercial immunoSEQ service. Corrections for primer bias and sequencing errors followed previously described methods, while TCRAD and TCRB definitions were based on the IMGT database. immunoSEQ Analyzer 3.0 and VDJTools were used for repertoire analysis, which covered basic statistics, V/J segment usage, diversity estimates, rarefaction and pairwise overlap. Diversity was estimated with Chao1, ChaoE, Efron-Thisted, Shannon and inverse Simpson indices, and also on datasets down-sampled to the smallest sample. Repertoire overlap used strict matching of CDR3 nucleotide sequence, V gene and J gene, with Jaccard-based multidimensional scaling clustering. Thymus samples yielded on average roughly 790,000 unique TCRB clonotypes, compared with some 83,000 from blood samples.

The sequence derives from a boy less than two years old with a congenital heart defect. Donor details come from another sample of the same person, matched by shared clones. The sequenced material came from thymocytes. The sequence links TRBV7-9 to TRBJ2-7; the D segment could be TRBD1, given 6 matching bases. At the DNA level, the sequence is TGTGCCAGCAGCTCAACCCGGGACACCGACTCCTACGAGCAGTACTTC. Its protein product is CASSSTRDTDSYEQYF.